Listed here are 13 T cell receptor beta chains from one sample, sequenced in a study of blood T cell repertoires in COVID-19. Only in-frame clones appear in the TCRdb table, and some are missing; sequencing was by immunoSEQ multiplex PCR. This sample carries around 170,000 clones, about 74% of them seen once, and the ten largest clones take under 3.5%. The sequencing input was peripheral blood. All receptors come from a woman aged 80 or older with acute or convalescent COVID-19.

This chain joins TRBV2 and TRBJ1-5; D remains unclear. The CDR3 is 13 amino acids. Between the trimmed V and J ends, which lost 3 bases and 6 bases, there was a span of 9 bases. Germline lookup yields CDR1 SNHLY and CDR2 FYNNEI. The CDR3 reads CASSEEAAQPQHF. For the CDR3, the DNA is TGTGCCAGCAGTGAGGAAGCGGCTCAGCCCCAGCATTTT.

The chain carries TRBV5-1 and TRBJ2-3; 13 bases line up with TRBD2. CDR1 and CDR2 from the germline V gene are SGHRS and YFSETQ. V gave up 4 bases and J gave up 6 bases; unmatched junction bases: 5. The CDR3 is 15 amino acids. CDR3 residues: CASSQWTSGSDTQYF. As DNA, the CDR3 is TGCGCCAGCAGCCAGTGGACTAGCGGGAGTGATACGCAGTATTTT.

The rearrangement links TRBV12-3 or TRBV12-4 to TRBJ2-2; D is undetermined. The CDR3 consists of 13 residues. V gave up 5 bases and J gave up 2 bases, with 6 bases separating them. The CDR3 DNA is TGTGCCAGCAGTAACACAAACACCGGGGAGCTGTTTTTT. Encoded protein: CASSNTNTGELFF.

The CDR3 loop reads CASSLRARDTQYF. The DNA of the CDR3 is TGTGCCAGCAGCCTGAGGGCCCGGGATACGCAGTATTTT. The rearrangement uses TRBV13 and TRBJ2-3; TRBD2 might be the D (5 bases). The CDR3 length is 13 residues. Germline V CDR1 and CDR2: PRHDT, FYEKMQ (reference sequence). The V gene lost 5 bases and the J gene lost 6 bases, with 12 bases spanning the gap. Combining the CDR3 with reference TRBV13 and TRBJ2-3 gives the whole variable domain AAGVIQSPRHLIKEKRETATLKCYPIPRHDTVYWYQQGPGQDPQFLISFYEKMQSDKGSIPDRFSAQQFSDYHSELNMSSLELGDSALYFCASSLRARDTQYFGPGTRLTVL.

The rearrangement joins TRBV7-8 to TRBJ1-1; 7 bases map to TRBD1. The trim removed 0 bases at V and 0 bases at J, leaving 7 bases unmatched. The CDR3 is made up of 17 amino acids. CDR1 is SGHVS and CDR2 is FQNEAQ in the germline V gene. This CDR3 reads CASSLARAGGMNTEAFF. Here the CDR3 DNA reads TGTGCCAGCAGCTTAGCTCGGGCAGGGGGAATGAACACTGAAGCTTTCTTT.

The CDR3 DNA sequence: TGCAGCGTTGCAACAGAGCGCAATCAGCCCCAGCATTTT. Protein: CSVATERNQPQHF. The chain couples TRBV29-1 to TRBJ1-5; the D is unclear. CDR1 is SQVTM and CDR2 is ANQGSEA in the germline V gene. Trimming left V 4 bases short and J 2 bases short, with 9 bases between. The CDR3 contains 13 residues.

This rearrangement joins TRBV19 to TRBJ1-5; D possibly corresponds to TRBD1 (6 bases). Trimming took 3 bases from V and 7 from J, leaving 13 bases between them. Germline V lookup: CDR1 LNHDA, CDR2 SQIVND (reference sequence). The CDR3 runs 14 residues. The CDR3, as DNA: TGTGCCAGTAGTATGTGGACAGACAGGCAGCCCCAGCATTTT. The encoded protein is CASSMWTDRQPQHF.

The J gene is TRBJ1-2, the V gene TRBV5-6; no clear D. The CDR3 spans 16 residues. Germline values: CDR1 SGHDT, CDR2 YYEEEE. Trimming removed 5 bases from V and 1 base from J, with 18 bases in between. The chain's CDR3 is CASRPEGSDFNYGYTF. The CDR3 nucleotides read TGTGCCAGCAGACCAGAGGGTTCTGATTTTAACTATGGCTACACCTTC.

In this sample, this clone turned up a few times. CDR3 nucleotide sequence: TGTGCCAGCAGTGAAGCCTCCTGGGGGGACACTGAAGCTTTCTTT. This gives the protein CASSEASWGDTEAFF. The chain carries TRBV6-1 and TRBJ1-1; tentative D call: TRBD1 (5 bases). Trimming took off 0 bases at V and 3 bases at J, with 11 bases between the two ends. Per the germline V gene, CDR1 is MNHNS and CDR2 is SASEGT. CDR3 length: 15 amino acids.

This chain joins TRBV7-9 and TRBJ2-1, with D maybe TRBD2 (6 bases). This CDR3 has 13 amino acids. From germline, CDR1 is SEHNR and CDR2 FQNEAQ (reference sequence). V was cut by 3 bases and J by 9 bases, with 12 bases left in between. Here the CDR3 DNA reads TGTGCCAGCAGCTTCCGACTAGTGGTTGAGCAGTTCTTC. It specifies CASSFRLVVEQFF.

This clone was seen more than once but under ten times. This chain connects TRBV27 to TRBJ1-2, with D possibly matching TRBD1 (5 bases). CDR3 length: 17 residues. The V gene lost 2 bases and the J gene lost 7 bases, with 23 bases spanning the gap. Germline values: CDR1 MNHEY, CDR2 SMNVEV (reference sequence). CDR3 sequence: CASSLGGGILSIGGYTF. Written as DNA, the CDR3 is TGTGCCAGCAGTTTAGGGGGGGGGATTCTTTCTATTGGTGGCTACACCTTC.

The chain recombines TRBV7-3 with TRBJ2-2; no definite D call. Trimming removed 6 bases at V and 0 bases at J, with 11 bases between. Germline V gives CDR1 SGHTA, CDR2 FQGTGA. The CDR3 covers 15 residues. CDR3 in amino acids: CASSKGTANTGELFF. CDR3 DNA: TGTGCCAGCAGTAAAGGAACAGCGAACACCGGGGAGCTGTTTTTT.

The rearrangement links TRBV18 to TRBJ2-7; 14 positions agree with TRBD2. The CDR3 length is 17 residues. V shed 2 bases and J 1 base; nucleotides not matched to a gene: 4. Germline V gene data show CDR1 as KGHSH and CDR2 as LQKENI. CDR3 loop: CASSPGTSGSGSYEQYF. In nucleotides, the CDR3 is TGTGCCAGCTCACCAGGGACTAGCGGGAGCGGATCCTACGAGCAGTACTTC.